The clone carrying this T cell receptor beta chain was counted only a few times. As yet, its antigen is unknown. Alpha and beta constant-region primers primed reverse transcription of 500 to 550 ng RNA. Separate chain-specific third strand synthesis with multiplexing indices produced the alpha and beta libraries. TCRdb reprocessed the 5' RACE reads with MiXCR, giving one entry per CDR3 protein. The table lists about 4,400 distinct CDR3 sequences, less than 9% of them singletons. V was trimmed by 5 bases and J by 6 bases, leaving 20 bases between them. The CDR3 spans 16 residues. The data were taken from a study of HIV-infected patients and healthy controls. Broader study findings: A major limitation was that merely sixteen HIV-infected individuals were processed. HIV-associated CDR3 frequencies dropped significantly during therapy; CMV-associated ones, mostly rising, changed nonsignificantly.

All unsorted peripheral T cells were captured because whole blood was used without fractionation. The sequence derives from an adult with HIV infection. The chain employs TRBV12-3 or TRBV12-4 and TRBJ2-1, with D maybe TRBD2 (6 bases). The sequenced sample was blood, obtained before antiretroviral therapy. The CDR3 here is CASSDSSGGRINEQFF. For the CDR3, the DNA is TGTGCCAGCAGTGATAGCTCCGGGGGTCGTATCAATGAGCAGTTCTTC.